These 5 T cell receptor beta chains were sequenced from one sample in a study of blood T cells in healthy people across ages. Then a second PCR, running roughly 6 to 12 cycles, was carried out with a sample-barcoded 5' primer and a J-beta primer mix. TCRdb re-called the 5' RACE reads through MiXCR, storing one row per CDR3 protein. This table has over a million distinct CDR3 sequences, around 45% appearing once. Sequencing was carried out using blood. Source of these receptors: a woman aged 55-69 years in good health.

The V call is TRBV5-1, the J call TRBJ2-3; tentative D call: TRBD1 (6 bases). The CDR3 runs to 16 residues. Germline V gene sequence: CDR1 SGHRS, CDR2 YFSETQ. Trimming left V 4 bases short and J 0 bases short, with 15 bases between. DNA for the CDR3: TGCGCCAGCAGCACCCACAGGGTGGGGAGCACAGATACGCAGTATTTT. Protein product: CASSTHRVGSTDTQYF.

This clonotype has a handful of counts. The V gene is TRBV7-2, the J gene TRBJ2-5, with D hard to call. In germline, CDR1 is SGHTA, CDR2 FQGNSA. CDR3 length: 15 residues. The V gene lost 5 bases and the J gene lost 5 bases, with 18 bases spanning the gap. CDR3 protein: CASSPSGTPTETQYF. CDR3 nucleotide sequence: TGTGCCAGCAGCCCCTCGGGCACGCCAACTGAGACCCAGTACTTC.

This clonotype came up a few times. The V gene is TRBV20-1, the J gene TRBJ2-5, with 7 bases lining up with TRBD1. CDR3 size: 17 residues. Germline-derived CDR1 and CDR2 are DFQATT and SNEGSKA (reference sequence). Trimming took 0 bases from V and 4 from J; bases not matched to a gene: 14. The CDR3 protein is CSARDSEGGRSPETQYF. Here the CDR3 DNA reads TGCAGTGCTAGAGATAGCGAAGGGGGCAGAAGTCCAGAGACCCAGTACTTC.

The rearrangement joins TRBV6-1 to TRBJ2-1; TRBD2 is a possible D gene (6 bases). The CDR3 covers 14 residues. V lost 10 bases to trimming and J lost 1 base, with 14 bases between them. Germline V gene data show CDR1 as MNHNS and CDR2 as SASEGT. The DNA for the CDR3 is TGTGCCATCCCTACGGGGGAATCCTACAATGAGCAGTTCTTC. Protein: CAIPTGESYNEQFF.

A few counts support this clonotype. CDR3 region: CASSVTGTLSVQYF. In DNA, the CDR3 is TGTGCCAGCAGCGTCACCGGGACCCTTAGTGTGCAGTATTTT. The chain uses TRBV9 and TRBJ2-3; D possibly uses TRBD1 or TRBD2 (5 bases each). V gave up 2 bases and J gave up 11 bases, with 18 bases separating them. The CDR3 runs 14 residues. Germline values: CDR1 SGDLS, CDR2 YYNGEE.